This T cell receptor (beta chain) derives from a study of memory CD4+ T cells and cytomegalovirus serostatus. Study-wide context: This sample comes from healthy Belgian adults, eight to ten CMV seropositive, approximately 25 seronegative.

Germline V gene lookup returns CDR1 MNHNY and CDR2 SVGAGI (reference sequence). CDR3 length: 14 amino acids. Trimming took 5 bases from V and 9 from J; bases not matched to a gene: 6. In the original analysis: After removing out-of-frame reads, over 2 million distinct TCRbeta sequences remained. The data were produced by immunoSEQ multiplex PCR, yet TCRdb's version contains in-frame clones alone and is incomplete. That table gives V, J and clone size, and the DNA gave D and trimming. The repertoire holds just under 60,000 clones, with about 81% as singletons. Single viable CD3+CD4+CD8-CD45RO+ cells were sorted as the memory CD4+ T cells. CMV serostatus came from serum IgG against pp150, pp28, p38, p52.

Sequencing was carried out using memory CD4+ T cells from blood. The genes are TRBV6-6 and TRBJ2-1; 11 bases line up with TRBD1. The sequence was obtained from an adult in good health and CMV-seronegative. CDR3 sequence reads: CASSPRTGGFEQFF. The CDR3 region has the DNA TGTGCCAGCAGTCCTCGGACAGGGGGCTTTGAGCAGTTCTTC.